These 18 T cell receptor beta chains share one sample of origin, sequenced in a study of T cells after yellow fever vaccination. TCRdb recomputed calls from the 5' RACE reads with MiXCR, one row per CDR3 protein. Counted here are a few hundred thousand distinct CDR3 sequences, about 3% occurring once; the ten biggest clones make up roughly 3%. The starting material was CD4+ T cells sorted from PBMCs, obtained 10 days after the yellow fever booster vaccination. The receptors stem from a man between 18 and 29 years old who received the YFV17D yellow fever vaccine.

This clonotype was detected ten times or more. The genes are TRBV30 and TRBJ1-6; unclear D gene. The CDR3 length is 12 residues. V lost 3 bases to trimming and J lost 8 bases, with 8 bases between them. Per the germline V gene, CDR1 is GTSNPN and CDR2 is SVGIG (reference sequence). The CDR3 spells CAWRTGHSPLHF. The DNA of the CDR3 is TGTGCCTGGAGGACGGGCCATTCACCCCTCCACTTT.

This clonotype came up a few times. The rearrangement links TRBV6-5 to TRBJ1-5, with 9 bases identical to TRBD1. CDR1 and CDR2 from the germline V gene are MNHEY and SVGAGI. The ends lost 6 bases at V and 5 bases at J; junction bases unmatched: 8. This CDR3 has 15 residues. CDR3 DNA: TGTGCCAGCAGACATACGGGACAGGGAGATCAGCCCCAGCATTTT. It is translated as CASRHTGQGDQPQHF.

Details on this clonotype: One end of the junction does not line up with germline, which may come from a read error. The V and J genes are TRBV4-3 and TRBJ2-6; D may be TRBD1 or TRBD2 (6 bases each). CDR1 LGHNA and CDR2 YSLEER come from the germline V gene. CDR3 length: 17 amino acids. This CDR3 is CASSGGAGVAGAKVLTF. The DNA of the CDR3 is TGCGCCAGCAGTGGAGGGGCAGGGGTTGCTGGGGCCAAAGTCCTGACTTTC.

This clonotype was picked up many times. J is TRBJ1-1 and V is TRBV6-2 or TRBV6-3, with 7 bases fitting TRBD1. CDR3 length: 13 amino acids. Germline V CDR1 and CDR2: MNHEY, SVGEGT. The V gene end was trimmed by 6 bases and the J gene end by 4 bases; junction bases not matched to a gene: 5. Here the CDR3 DNA reads TGTGCCAGCAGAAACAGGGGAGTCACTGAAGCTTTCTTT. It codes for CASRNRGVTEAFF.

The chain is built from TRBV4-1 and TRBJ2-3; unclear D gene. The germline gives CDR1 MGHRA, CDR2 YSYEKL. The CDR3 has 15 amino acids. Between the trimmed V and J ends, which lost 4 bases and 3 bases, there was a span of 14 bases. The CDR3 reads CASSRPELGTDTQYF. The CDR3 nucleotides are TGCGCCAGCAGCCGGCCCGAGCTAGGGACAGATACGCAGTATTTT.

CDR3 DNA sequence: TGTGCCAGCAGTTCCGTCGGACTAGTGGATACGCAGTATTTT. It codes for CASSSVGLVDTQYF. The gene calls are TRBV6-5 and TRBJ2-3; 7 bases are a match to TRBD2. The CDR3 covers 14 residues. V lost 4 bases to trimming and J lost 6 bases; unmatched junction nucleotides: 7. Germline assignment: CDR1 MNHEY and CDR2 SVGAGI.

This clonotype was observed at least ten times. The rearrangement joins TRBV5-1 to TRBJ1-6; 7 nucleotides agree with TRBD1. CDR3 length: 14 residues. From germline, CDR1 is SGHRS and CDR2 YFSETQ. Germline trimming cut 0 bases from V and 8 bases from J; bases unmatched to any gene: 2. CDR3 protein: CASSLEGTDSPLHF. CDR3 in DNA: TGCGCCAGCAGCTTGGAAGGGACAGATTCACCCCTCCACTTT.

The chain carries TRBV28 and TRBJ1-5, with D possibly TRBD1 on 5 matching bases. The germline gives CDR1 MDHEN, CDR2 SYDVKM. CDR3 length equals 14 residues. Between the trimmed V and J ends, which lost 5 bases and 3 bases, there was a span of 11 bases. In DNA, the CDR3 is TGTGCCAGCAGTCCGAGACAGATCAATCAGCCCCAGCATTTT. It encodes CASSPRQINQPQHF.

This clonotype has ten or more counts. The rearrangement joins TRBV6-6 to TRBJ2-7; 9 nucleotides agree with TRBD2. V shed 6 bases and J 3 bases; nucleotides not matched to a gene: 6. The CDR3 is made up of 14 amino acids. CDR1 MNHNY and CDR2 SVGAGI come from the germline V gene (reference sequence). The CDR3 coding sequence is TGTGCCAGCAGCTTTAGCGGGGGAGGCTACGAGCAGTACTTC. Its translation: CASSFSGGGYEQYF.

This clonotype was counted between two and nine times. This chain uses TRBV6-1 with TRBJ2-4; no clear D gene. Germline CDR1 and CDR2: MNHNS and SASEGT. V was trimmed by 3 bases and J by 0 bases, leaving 9 bases between them. The CDR3 runs 15 residues. The CDR3 nucleotides are TGTGCCAGCAGTGAGGTACAACTAGCCAAAAACATTCAGTACTTC. Amino acid sequence: CASSEVQLAKNIQYF.

This clonotype has at least ten counts. This chain joins TRBV7-9 and TRBJ2-3, with D perhaps TRBD2 (5 bases). V lost 5 bases to trimming and J lost 1 base, with 13 bases between them. The CDR3 length is 15 residues. Germline CDR1 and CDR2: SEHNR and FQNEAQ (reference sequence). This CDR3 is CASSRGFTGTDTQYF. DNA of the CDR3: TGTGCCAGCAGCCGCGGGTTTACGGGCACAGATACGCAGTATTTT. Combining the CDR3 with reference TRBV7-9 and TRBJ2-3 gives the whole variable domain DTGVSQNPRHKITKRGQNVTFRCDPISEHNRLYWYRQTLGQGPEFLTYFQNEAQLEKSRLLSDRFSAERPKGSFSTLEIQRTEQGDSAMYLCASSRGFTGTDTQYFGPGTRLTVL.

This clonotype appeared a few times. The chain joins TRBV12-3 or TRBV12-4 to TRBJ1-6; TRBD1 aligns across 7 bases. Unmatched junction bases numbered 3, after V lost 8 bases and J lost 8 bases. The CDR3 runs to 12 residues. CDR3 sequence: CASQRGHSPLHF. CDR3 in DNA: TGTGCCAGCCAAAGGGGGCATTCACCCCTCCACTTT.

This clonotype was counted ten times or more. The genes are TRBV4-1 and TRBJ2-5; D not certain. This CDR3 comprises 14 residues. V lost 8 bases and J 2 bases, leaving 15 bases between the germline ends. Germline V lookup: CDR1 MGHRA, CDR2 YSYEKL. The CDR3 DNA reads TGCGCCAGCGGTCCGACGGCCGCGCAAGAGACCCAGTACTTC. Encoded protein: CASGPTAAQETQYF.

This clonotype was recorded many times. This chain connects TRBV19 to TRBJ2-2; the D gene could be TRBD1 or TRBD2 (5 bases each). This CDR3 comprises 14 residues. V dropped 2 bases and J dropped 3 bases, with 7 bases sitting between them. Germline V gene data show CDR1 as LNHDA and CDR2 as SQIVND (reference sequence). The CDR3: CASSIWGYTGELFF. As DNA, the CDR3 is TGTGCCAGTAGTATATGGGGGTACACCGGGGAGCTGTTTTTT.

J is TRBJ1-6 and V is TRBV6-1; no reliable D call. The CDR3 extends over 15 amino acids. The germline V and J ends were trimmed by 7 bases and 12 bases, with 22 bases remaining between them. CDR1 and CDR2 from the germline V gene are MNHNS and SASEGT. CDR3 region: CASTPFRAGLEPLHF. CDR3 nucleotide sequence: TGTGCCAGCACCCCCTTTCGGGCCGGCCTGGAACCCCTCCACTTT.

The rearrangement uses TRBV7-3 and TRBJ2-7, with 7 bases lining up with TRBD1. V was pared by 5 bases and J by 6 bases, with 13 bases of the junction left unmatched. The CDR3 has 15 residues. Germline V gives CDR1 SGHTA, CDR2 FQGTGA. The CDR3 spells CASSPRPGGISEQYF. DNA of the CDR3: TGTGCCAGCAGCCCGCGTCCAGGGGGTATTTCCGAGCAGTACTTC.

The V and J genes are TRBV29-1 and TRBJ1-2; D call uncertain. There are 12 residues in the CDR3. The germline V gene encodes CDR1 SQVTM and CDR2 ANQGSEA. With 6 bases removed from V and 4 bases from J, the gap between germline ends came to 12 bases. CDR3 coding DNA: TGCAGCGTCGAGGAGGGATCCTATGGCTACACCTTC. Residues: CSVEEGSYGYTF. Complete variable domain (other parts from reference TRBV29-1 and TRBJ1-2): SAVISQKPSRDICQRGTSLTIQCQVDSQVTMMFWYRQQPGQSLTLIATANQGSEATYESGFVIDKFPISRPNLTFSTLTVSNMSPEDSSIYLCSVEEGSYGYTFGSGTRLTVV.

The chain joins TRBV5-1 to TRBJ2-3; D may match TRBD1 or TRBD2 (6 bases each). The CDR3 runs 17 residues. Germline V gene sequence: CDR1 SGHRS, CDR2 YFSETQ. Between the trimmed V and J ends, which lost 3 bases and 4 bases, there was a span of 21 bases. This CDR3 reads CASSWGPGEAVADTQYF. CDR3 in DNA: TGCGCCAGCAGCTGGGGGCCAGGGGAGGCGGTCGCAGATACGCAGTATTTT.